This T cell receptor (beta chain) originates from a study of T cell changes during pregnancy in multiple sclerosis. V was shortened by 0 bases and J by 4 bases, with 10 bases between the two germline ends. CDR1 and CDR2 (germline): MNHEY, SMNVEV (reference sequence). The CDR3 contains 15 residues. Sequencing used immunoSEQ multiplex PCR; TCRdb keeps in-frame clones, though not all of them. The sample comprises about 53,000 clones, more than 75% of which are singletons, and approximately 2.8% rests with the top ten. The source is a female donor with multiple sclerosis, enrolled in a pregnancy study. This material consisted of CD8+ T cells from peripheral blood mononuclear cells, taken before pregnancy. J is TRBJ1-3 and V is TRBV27, with a tentative D call TRBD1 (6 bases). CDR3 loop: CASSLSGGTGNTIYF. The CDR3 DNA follows: TGTGCCAGCAGTTTATCAGGGGGAACAGGAAACACCATATATTTT.